The 17 T cell receptor beta chains below come from one sample, sequenced in a study of blood T cell repertoires in COVID-19. Only in-frame clones appear in the TCRdb table, and some are missing; sequencing was by immunoSEQ multiplex PCR. The sample carries some 250,000 clones, just over 85% recorded once. Sequencing was carried out using peripheral blood. All receptors come from a man aged 30 to 39 who had recovered from COVID-19.

The chain couples TRBV5-4 to TRBJ1-2; TRBD1 agrees at 11 bases. V shed 3 bases and J 4 bases; nucleotides not matched to a gene: 5. The CDR3 length is 15 residues. Looked up from germline, CDR1 is SGHNT and CDR2 is YYREEE (reference sequence). The CDR3 loop reads CASSSSGTGGYGYTF. The CDR3 DNA reads TGTGCCAGCAGCTCATCCGGGACAGGGGGCTATGGCTACACCTTC.

The chain joins TRBV30 to TRBJ1-1, with unresolved D. The V gene lost 0 bases and the J gene lost 3 bases, with 5 bases spanning the gap. There are 12 residues in the CDR3. CDR1 and CDR2 from the germline V gene are GTSNPN and SVGIG (reference sequence). The CDR3 here is CAWSVEDTEAFF. Written as DNA, the CDR3 is TGTGCCTGGAGTGTAGAGGACACTGAAGCTTTCTTT.

This clone showed up just once. The gene calls are TRBV25-1 and TRBJ1-3, with D possibly matching TRBD1 (5 bases). CDR3 size: 14 residues. Trimming took 2 bases from V and 3 from J, leaving 8 bases between them. Germline CDR1 MGHDK, CDR2 SYGVNS. The CDR3 DNA follows: TGTGCCAGCAGTGAACAGGGACTTGGAAACACCATATATTTT. It is translated as CASSEQGLGNTIYF.

The rearrangement links TRBV5-1 to TRBJ1-3; 8 bases match TRBD1. The germline CDR1 and CDR2 sequences are SGHRS and YFSETQ. This CDR3 spans 16 amino acids. J lost 2 bases, V lost 4 bases, and 8 bases had no gene match. The CDR3 DNA sequence: TGCGCCAGCAGCATAAATACCAGGGGGCCTGGAAACACCATATATTTT. This gives the protein CASSINTRGPGNTIYF.

The chain has TRBV5-1 and TRBJ2-5; unclear D gene. The V and J ends lost 4 bases and 5 bases respectively, with 15 bases between them. The CDR3 loop spans 14 amino acids. In germline, CDR1 is SGHRS, CDR2 YFSETQ. CDR3 in amino acids: CASSVSVSKETQYF. CDR3 DNA sequence: TGCGCCAGCAGCGTCAGTGTTTCCAAGGAGACCCAGTACTTC.

The V gene is TRBV5-5, the J gene TRBJ1-2; D is possibly TRBD1 (6 bases). V lost 0 bases, J lost 6 bases, and 12 bases lay in between. Germline V gene data show CDR1 as SGHKS and CDR2 as YYEKEE (reference sequence). The CDR3 has 14 residues. CDR3 loop: CASSLGQVWDGYTF. The CDR3 coding sequence is TGTGCCAGCAGCTTGGGACAGGTTTGGGATGGCTACACCTTC.

The chain joins TRBV5-1 to TRBJ1-6, with 10 bases matching TRBD1. The CDR3 length is 18 residues. The germline V gene has CDR1 SGHRS and CDR2 YFSETQ. Unmatched junction bases numbered 7, after V lost 3 bases and J lost 1 base. In DNA, the CDR3 is TGCGCCAGCAGCTGGGGGACAGGGGAGACATCCTATAATTCACCCCTCCACTTT. Its protein product is CASSWGTGETSYNSPLHF.

This chain uses TRBV7-2 with TRBJ1-5; D uncertain. V lost 7 bases to trimming and J lost 0 bases, with 7 bases between them. CDR1 is SGHTA, CDR2 FQGNSA, per germline. The CDR3 has 13 residues. CDR3 DNA sequence: TGTGCCAGCACCTCTTATAGCAATCAGCCCCAGCATTTT. Amino acids: CASTSYSNQPQHF.

The chain uses TRBV3-1 (or the pseudogene TRBV3-2) and TRBJ1-1, with D hard to call. Germline V gives CDR1 LGHDT, CDR2 YNNKEL (reference sequence). The ends were cut back, 3 bases at V and 2 bases at J, with 7 bases in the middle. The CDR3 loop spans 13 amino acids. CDR3 bases: TGTGCCAGCAGCCAGATGAGTAACACTGAAGCTTTCTTT. This translates into CASSQMSNTEAFF.

The rearrangement links TRBV7-9 to TRBJ1-1; 7 bases are shared with TRBD1. Germline CDR1 and CDR2: SEHNR and FQNEAQ (reference sequence). J was trimmed by 3 bases and V by 5 bases; bases with no gene match: 9. The CDR3 sequence is 15 residues long. This chain's CDR3 is CASSLRQGEDTEAFF. In DNA form, the CDR3 reads TGTGCCAGCAGCCTGCGACAGGGCGAAGACACTGAAGCTTTCTTT.

The chain carries TRBV5-4 and TRBJ2-3; tentatively, D is TRBD2 (6 bases). Germline-derived CDR1 and CDR2 are SGHNT and YYREEE (reference sequence). There are 14 residues in the CDR3. V gave up 5 bases and J gave up 2 bases, with 12 bases separating them. The CDR3 here is CASSKEGNTDTQYF. DNA of the CDR3: TGTGCCAGCAGTAAGGAGGGAAACACAGATACGCAGTATTTT. Drawing the rest from reference TRBV5-4 and TRBJ2-3, the complete variable domain is ETGVTQSPTHLIKTRGQQVTLRCSSQSGHNTVSWYQQALGQGPQFIFQYYREEENGRGNFPPRFSGLQFPNYSSELNVNALELDDSALYLCASSKEGNTDTQYFGPGTRLTVL.

The J gene is TRBJ1-2, the V gene TRBV19; D is ambiguous. Trimming took 3 bases from V and 6 from J, leaving 11 bases between them. Germline CDR1 reads LNHDA; CDR2 reads SQIVND (reference sequence). CDR3 length equals 13 residues. The DNA of the CDR3 is TGTGCCAGTAGTATTGTAAAGAGCGATGGCTACACCTTC. This encodes CASSIVKSDGYTF.

The chain employs TRBV30 and TRBJ2-7; 7 bases match TRBD1. The V and J ends lost 8 bases and 0 bases, in that order; junction bases with no gene match: 10. The CDR3 is 14 residues long. From germline, CDR1 is GTSNPN and CDR2 SVGIG (reference sequence). The CDR3 loop reads CATGVHSSSYEQYF. Here the CDR3 DNA reads TGTGCCACAGGGGTACATTCGAGCTCCTACGAGCAGTACTTC.

This clone was found once. The chain recombines TRBV30 with TRBJ1-1, with 12 bases lining up with TRBD1. The ends lost 0 bases at V and 2 bases at J; junction bases unmatched: 1. The CDR3 runs 15 residues. In germline, CDR1 is GTSNPN, CDR2 SVGIG (reference sequence). The CDR3 region is CAWSVGQGANTEAFF. For the CDR3, the DNA is TGTGCCTGGAGTGTGGGACAGGGGGCCAACACTGAAGCTTTCTTT.

This clone was found a few times. The chain combines TRBV4-1 with TRBJ2-7, with TRBD1 identical over 11 bases. The CDR3 is 15 residues long. Losses at the gene ends were 3 bases for V and 2 bases for J; bases not matched to a gene: 3. Germline V gives CDR1 MGHRA, CDR2 YSYEKL. CDR3 loop: CASSQGQGGTYEQYF. DNA for the CDR3: TGCGCCAGCAGCCAGGGACAGGGGGGAACCTACGAGCAGTACTTC.

V and J are TRBV4-3 and TRBJ2-7; 9 bases match TRBD2. V lost 0 bases, J lost 2 bases, and 5 bases stayed unmatched. CDR3 length: 16 residues. Looked up from germline, CDR1 is LGHNA and CDR2 is YSLEER. The CDR3 loop is CASSQDFRGGAYEQYF. CDR3 in DNA: TGCGCCAGCAGCCAAGACTTCCGCGGGGGGGCCTACGAGCAGTACTTC.

The chain carries TRBV19 and TRBJ1-2; the D is unclear. This CDR3 is 14 amino acids long. V was shortened by 6 bases and J by 4 bases, with 15 bases between the two germline ends. Germline CDR1 and CDR2: LNHDA and SQIVND (reference sequence). CDR3 coding DNA: TGTGCCAGTAGCCCGACATTAAGCGGCTATGGCTACACCTTC. Amino acids: CASSPTLSGYGYTF. The whole variable domain, filled in from reference TRBV19 and TRBJ1-2, reads DGGITQSPKYLFRKEGQNVTLSCEQNLNHDAMYWYRQDPGQGLRLIYYSQIVNDFQKGDIAEGYSVSREKKESFPLTVTSAQKNPTAFYLCASSPTLSGYGYTFGSGTRLTVV.